Below, 6 T cell receptor beta chains from the same sample are listed, as sequenced in a study of tumor and adjacent non-tumor tissue in lung cancer. This sample's RNA came from whole unsorted tissue. This non-tumor lung sample came from over 3 cm beyond the tumor edge. TCRbeta libraries were built with three rounds of nested PCR, modified from ARM-PCR. In TCRdb, the multiplex PCR reads were re-called with MiXCR into one record per CDR3 protein. The table records around 75,000 distinct CDR3 sequences, around 70% of them present only once. Sample: distant non-tumor lung tissue. The source of these receptors is a woman aged 45-65 years with non-small cell lung cancer.

Notes on this clonotype: Sequence at one end of the junction differs from germline and may be a read error. The V and J genes are TRBV10-3 and TRBJ2-2; no clear D gene. The CDR3 has 17 residues. Germline V gives CDR1 ENHRY, CDR2 SYGVKD. The CDR3 nucleotides read TGTGTCATCAGTGAAACCCCGGGCAGACCGAACATCTGGGAGCTGTTTTTT. Encoded protein: CVISETPGRPNIWELFF.

This clonotype appeared many times. This may stem from a read error, because a much larger clone lies one nucleotide away. V and J are TRBV11-2 and TRBJ2-3; D unresolved. CDR1 and CDR2 (germline): SGHAT, FQNNGV. The CDR3 covers 13 residues. The CDR3 protein is CAGSLDRLNTQYF. The CDR3 DNA sequence: TGTGCCGGCAGCTTAGATCGTTTGAATACGCAGTATTTT.

V usage is TRBV29-1 and J usage is TRBJ1-4; TRBD1 aligns across 7 bases. The germline V gene encodes CDR1 SQVTM and CDR2 ANQGSEA. The CDR3 spans 14 residues. The junction had 6 bases not matched to a gene; V was cut back by 4 bases and J by 4 bases. CDR3 region: CSVGERDSNEKLFF. The CDR3 bases are TGCAGCGTTGGAGAACGGGACAGTAATGAAAAACTGTTTTTT.

Comment on this clonotype: A clone one base away is much larger, so this may be a read error. The genes are TRBV4-2 and TRBJ2-1, with TRBD2 matching over 12 bases. Germline lookup yields CDR1 LGHNA and CDR2 YNFKEQ. The CDR3 has 16 amino acids. The CDR3 DNA sequence: TGTGCCGGCAGCCAAGAGACTAGCGGGAGTATCGATGAGCAGTTCTTC. Translated: CAGSQETSGSIDEQFF.

Remarks on this clonotype: An end of the junction differs from the germline gene, which may be a read error. The chain links TRBV6-4 to TRBJ2-5; the D gene is possibly TRBD1 (5 bases). CDR3 length: 13 amino acids. CDR1 and CDR2 (germline): MRHNA, SNTAGT. The CDR3 DNA reads as TGTGCCAGAAGTGCGAAGACAGTGGGGACCCAGTACTTC. Its protein is CARSAKTVGTQYF.

V and J are TRBV6-6 and TRBJ1-3, with D possibly matching TRBD1 (5 bases). The CDR3 covers 16 residues. Germline V gene sequence: CDR1 MNHNY, CDR2 SVGAGI (reference sequence). The V end lost 4 bases, the J end lost 0 bases, and 13 bases lay between the germline ends. The CDR3 DNA follows: TGTGCCAGCAGTTCCCGACAGAGTGCCTCTGGAAACACCATATATTTT. Translation: CASSSRQSASGNTIYF.